This passage covers 14 T cell receptor beta chains from one sample sequenced in a study of blood T cell repertoires in COVID-19. TCRdb keeps only in-frame clones here, not all; method: immunoSEQ multiplex PCR. The sample contains approximately 250,000 clones, around 80% of which appear only once. The sample taken for sequencing was peripheral blood. These receptors were taken from a man aged 35 to 55 who had recovered from COVID-19.

The chain carries TRBV6-6 and TRBJ2-7; 7 bases are shared with TRBD1. The CDR3 covers 13 residues. Germline V gene sequence: CDR1 MNHNY, CDR2 SVGAGI (reference sequence). The V segment lost 8 bases and the J segment 2 bases; nucleotides outside the gene matches: 6. The CDR3, as DNA: TGTGCCAGCTCGGCAGGGGGTACCTACGAGCAGTACTTC. It encodes CASSAGGTYEQYF.

This clone has more than one count but fewer than ten. The chain uses TRBV27 and TRBJ2-3; TRBD1 aligns across 10 bases. The CDR3 has 14 residues. Trimming at V came to 5 bases and at J to 5 bases, leaving 4 bases not matched to a gene. In germline, CDR1 is MNHEY, CDR2 SMNVEV (reference sequence). CDR3 bases: TGTGCCAGCAGTCTGACAGGGGGCATAGATACGCAGTATTTT. This translates into CASSLTGGIDTQYF.

The rearrangement joins TRBV7-9 to TRBJ1-2; the D gene is possibly TRBD1 (6 bases). The CDR3 loop spans 15 amino acids. In germline, CDR1 is SEHNR, CDR2 FQNEAQ (reference sequence). The ends were cut back, 5 bases at V and 0 bases at J, with 13 bases in the middle. CDR3 sequence (DNA): TGTGCCAGCAGCGGACGACAGGCAGCTAACTATGGCTACACCTTC. It is translated as CASSGRQAANYGYTF.

The CDR3 region is CASSLEGAGEKLFF. DNA of the CDR3: TGTGCCAGCAGCTTAGAGGGGGCAGGAGAAAAACTGTTTTTT. The V gene is TRBV7-6, the J gene TRBJ1-4; TRBD1 agrees at 7 bases. Looked up from germline, CDR1 is SGHVS and CDR2 is FNYEAQ. This CDR3 has 14 amino acids. V lost 1 base, J lost 8 bases, and 4 bases stayed unmatched.

This chain connects TRBV3-1 (or the pseudogene TRBV3-2) to TRBJ2-5; 10 nucleotides agree with TRBD2. CDR3 length: 19 residues. J gave up 0 bases and V 0 bases, and 10 bases lay outside the gene matches. Germline CDR1 LGHDT, CDR2 YNNKEL (reference sequence). Written as DNA, the CDR3 is TGTGCCAGCAGCCAAGATTGGCTAGCGGGGGATAAGTACCAAGAGACCCAGTACTTC. Translated, it gives CASSQDWLAGDKYQETQYF.

The DNA of the CDR3 is TGTGCCAGCAGTGAAGAATGGCAGTATCAGCCCCAGCATTTT. It translates to CASSEEWQYQPQHF. J is TRBJ1-5 and V is TRBV6-1; D gene unclear. V dropped 1 base and J dropped 5 bases, with 9 bases sitting between them. Germline values: CDR1 MNHNS, CDR2 SASEGT. This CDR3 comprises 14 residues.

The chain has TRBV7-9 and TRBJ2-2; TRBD2 aligns across 11 bases. After removal of 5 bases from V and 0 bases from J, the junction contained 5 bases not matched to a gene. Germline V lookup: CDR1 SEHNR, CDR2 FQNEAQ (reference sequence). The CDR3 spans 17 residues. The CDR3 DNA reads TGTGCCAGCAGCCGTCCGACTAGCGGGGCGAACACCGGGGAGCTGTTTTTT. It translates to CASSRPTSGANTGELFF.

V is TRBV5-5 and J is TRBJ2-3, with 7 bases that match TRBD2. This CDR3 contains 14 residues. The ends lost 1 base at V and 4 bases at J; junction bases unmatched: 3. Germline V gene lookup returns CDR1 SGHKS and CDR2 YYEKEE (reference sequence). CDR3 sequence reads: CASSLTGGADTQYF. The CDR3 DNA reads TGTGCCAGCAGCTTGACGGGAGGCGCAGATACGCAGTATTTT.

The chain combines TRBV15 with TRBJ2-3, with D perhaps matching TRBD2 (6 bases). The CDR3 runs 15 residues. Trimming pared 3 bases from V and 0 bases from J, leaving 10 bases between. Germline CDR1 LNHNV, CDR2 YYDKDF (reference sequence). CDR3: CATSRVGTSTDTQYF. CDR3 in DNA: TGTGCCACCAGCAGGGTCGGGACTAGCACAGATACGCAGTATTTT. Complete variable domain (other parts from reference TRBV15 and TRBJ2-3): DAMVIQNPRYQVTQFGKPVTLSCSQTLNHNVMYWYQQKSSQAPKLLFHYYDKDFNNEADTPDNFQSRRPNTSFCFLDIRSPGLGDTAMYLCATSRVGTSTDTQYFGPGTRLTVL.

This rearrangement joins TRBV27 to TRBJ1-1; D not certain. With 3 bases removed from V and 5 bases from J, the gap between germline ends came to 19 bases. The CDR3 length is 16 residues. Looked up from germline, CDR1 is MNHEY and CDR2 is SMNVEV (reference sequence). CDR3 in amino acids: CASSFFPSGRRTEAFF. Written as DNA, the CDR3 is TGTGCCAGCAGTTTTTTCCCTAGCGGCAGAAGGACTGAAGCTTTCTTT.

This clone was picked up a small number of times. The chain has TRBV6-5 and TRBJ1-2; D is uncertain. V shed 2 bases and J shed 0 bases, with 10 bases lying between them. CDR1 is MNHEY, CDR2 SVGAGI, per germline. The CDR3 is 15 residues long. The DNA of the CDR3 is TGTGCCAGCAGTTACACCCGGCGGGCTAACTATGGCTACACCTTC. The encoded protein is CASSYTRRANYGYTF.

The chain employs TRBV25-1 and TRBJ2-3, with 10 bases aligning to TRBD2. CDR1 and CDR2 from the germline V gene are MGHDK and SYGVNS. With 5 bases clipped from V and 3 bases from J, the junction kept 11 bases outside the gene matches. The CDR3 loop spans 17 amino acids. The CDR3 here is CASSPVGAGGGTDTQYF. CDR3 sequence (DNA): TGTGCCAGCAGTCCCGTCGGAGCGGGGGGGGGTACAGATACGCAGTATTTT.

J is TRBJ1-1 and V is TRBV6-5; D perhaps matches TRBD1 (5 bases). From germline, CDR1 is MNHEY and CDR2 SVGAGI. The CDR3 consists of 13 residues. The germline V and J ends were trimmed by 2 bases and 8 bases, with 12 bases remaining between them. The CDR3 region has the DNA TGTGCCAGCAGTTACGGGCCTAGGACAGAAGCTTTCTTT. This gives the protein CASSYGPRTEAFF.

The chain links TRBV11-2 to TRBJ2-7; D remains unclear. The germline V gene has CDR1 SGHAT and CDR2 FQNNGV. The CDR3 extends over 12 amino acids. The V end lost 3 bases, the J end lost 3 bases, and 6 bases lay between the germline ends. The CDR3 DNA follows: TGTGCCAGCAGCTTCTCCCTCTACGAGCAGTACTTC. Translated: CASSFSLYEQYF. Filled out from reference TRBV11-2 and TRBJ2-7, the complete variable domain reads EAGVAQSPRYKIIEKRQSVAFWCNPISGHATLYWYQQILGQGPKLLIQFQNNGVVDDSQLPKDRFSAERLKGVDSTLKIQPAKLEDSAVYLCASSFSLYEQYFGPGTRLTVT.